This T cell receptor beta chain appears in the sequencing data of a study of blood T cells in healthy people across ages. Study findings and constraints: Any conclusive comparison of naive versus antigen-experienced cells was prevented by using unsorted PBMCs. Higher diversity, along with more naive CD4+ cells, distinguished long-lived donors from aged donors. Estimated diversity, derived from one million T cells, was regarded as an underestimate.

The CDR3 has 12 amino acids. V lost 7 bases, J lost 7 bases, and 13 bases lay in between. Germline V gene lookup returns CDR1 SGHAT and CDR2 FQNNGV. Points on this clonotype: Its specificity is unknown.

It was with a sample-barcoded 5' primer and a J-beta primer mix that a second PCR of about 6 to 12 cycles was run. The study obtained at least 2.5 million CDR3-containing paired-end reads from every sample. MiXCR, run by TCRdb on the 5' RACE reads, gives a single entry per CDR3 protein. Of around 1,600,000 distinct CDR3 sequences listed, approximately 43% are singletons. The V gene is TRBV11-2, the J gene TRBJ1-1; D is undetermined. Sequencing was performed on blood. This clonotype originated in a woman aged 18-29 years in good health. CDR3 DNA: TGTGCCAGCACCAAGCAAGGGTTTGAAGCTTTCTTT. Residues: CASTKQGFEAFF.